Here is one TCR beta chain with its context. Its target is not known. The source of the sample is a study of OX40 agonist ivuxolimab in advanced cancers. Overall study context: Ivuxolimab was administered intravenously to patients at 0.01 to 10 mg/kg every 2 weeks. The eligibility criteria allowed prior anti-PD-1, anti-PD-L1 or anti-CTLA-4 therapy, and around 40% had some.

Profiled with immunoSEQ multiplex PCR; TCRdb holds only in-frame clones, not every one. The data show some 44,000 clones, around 88% seen once. Germline assignment: CDR1 SNHLY and CDR2 FYNNEI. Trimming took 4 bases from V and 4 from J, leaving 15 bases between them. The CDR3 extends over 15 amino acids. General study findings and limits: CD8+ T cells (on average) carried more expanded clones than CD4+ T cells. At 0.1 to 3.0 mg/kg, CD4+ and CD8+ blood T cells expanded clonally by week 6.

This specimen consisted of CD4+ or CD8+ T cells sorted from blood, obtained in a trial of the OX40 agonist ivuxolimab. This clonotype was obtained from an adult with an advanced solid tumor such as melanoma, head and neck, liver or kidney cancer. V gene TRBV2 combines with J gene TRBJ2-3; perhaps TRBD1 as D (5 bases). The CDR3 nucleotides read TGTGCCAGCAGTGTGGTAGGGGTCGGCGCAGATACGCAGTATTTT. It yields the protein CASSVVGVGADTQYF. Full variable domain (remainder filled in from reference TRBV2 and TRBJ2-3): EPEVTQTPSHQVTQMGQEVILRCVPISNHLYFYWYRQILGQKVEFLVSFYNNEISEKSEIFDDQFSVERPDGSNFTLKIRSTKLEDSAMYFCASSVVGVGADTQYFGPGTRLTVL.